This TCR beta chain was found in a study of early T cells in non-severe SARS-CoV-2 infection. From the 5' RACE reads, TCRdb called clonotypes with MiXCR, one entry per CDR3 protein. Among around 55,000 distinct CDR3 sequences listed, around 6.6% were seen once. Many counts were recorded for this clonotype. CDR3 length equals 12 residues. CDR1 and CDR2 (germline): DFQATT, SNEGSKA (reference sequence). V was clipped by 6 bases and J by 5 bases; unmatched bases: 4. Sequencing was performed on whole blood, taken at baseline. The receptor comes from an adult who was a healthcare worker with PCR-confirmed SARS-CoV-2 infection or an uninfected control (not recorded which). The chain combines TRBV20-1 with TRBJ1-1; TRBD1 aligns across 9 bases. CDR3 nucleotides: TGCAGTGCAACGGACAGGGGAACTGAAGCTTTCTTT. This encodes CSATDRGTEAFF.